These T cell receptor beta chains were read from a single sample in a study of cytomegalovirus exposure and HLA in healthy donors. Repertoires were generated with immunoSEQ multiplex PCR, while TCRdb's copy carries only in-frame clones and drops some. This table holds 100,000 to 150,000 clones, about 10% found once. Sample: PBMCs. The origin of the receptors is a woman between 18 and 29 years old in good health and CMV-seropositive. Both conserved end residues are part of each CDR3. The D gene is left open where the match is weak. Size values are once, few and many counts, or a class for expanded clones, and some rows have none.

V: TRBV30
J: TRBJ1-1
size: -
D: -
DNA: TGTGCCTGGATGGAAGACAGGTCCCGAGGAGCTTTCTTT
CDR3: CAWMEDRSRGAFF

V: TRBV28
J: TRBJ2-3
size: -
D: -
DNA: TGTGCCAGCAGTGAGGGGGGGCGTTTGACAGATACGCAGTATTTT
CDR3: CASSEGGRLTDTQYF

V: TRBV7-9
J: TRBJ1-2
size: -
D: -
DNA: TGTGCCAGCAGCTTGACAGTTAACTATGGCTACACCTTC
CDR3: CASSLTVNYGYTF

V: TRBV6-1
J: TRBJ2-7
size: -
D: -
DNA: TGTGCCAGCAGGAAAGGGGGGGCCCCCTACGAGCAGTACTTC
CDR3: CASRKGGAPYEQYF

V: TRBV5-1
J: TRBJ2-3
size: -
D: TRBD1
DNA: TGCGCCAGCAGCTTGGCCTGGCAGGGGGTCACAGATACGCAGTATTTT
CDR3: CASSLAWQGVTDTQYF

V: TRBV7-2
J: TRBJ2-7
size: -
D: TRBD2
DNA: TGTGCCAGCAGCTCGACTAGCGTGAGCTCCTACGAGCAGTACTTC
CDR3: CASSSTSVSSYEQYF

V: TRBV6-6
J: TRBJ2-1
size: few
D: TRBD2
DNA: TGTGCCAGCACCCGACTAGCGGGGACCAATGAGCAGTTCTTC
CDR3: CASTRLAGTNEQFF

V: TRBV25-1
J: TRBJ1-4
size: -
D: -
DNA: TGTGCCAGCAGCTTCAGGGGAACTAATGAAAAACTGTTTTTT
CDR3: CASSFRGTNEKLFF

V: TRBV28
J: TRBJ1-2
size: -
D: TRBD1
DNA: TGTGCCAGCAGTAGGGACAGGGTGGGCGGCTACACCTTC
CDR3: CASSRDRVGGYTF

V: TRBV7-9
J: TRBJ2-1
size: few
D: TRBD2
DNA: TGTGCCAGCAGGCATAGCGGCGGGAGGGAGCAGTTCTTC
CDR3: CASRHSGGREQFF

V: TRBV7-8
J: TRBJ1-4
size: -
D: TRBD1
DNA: TGTGCCAGCAGCGCGACAGGGGGAGATTTGGAAAAACTGTTTTTT
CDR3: CASSATGGDLEKLFF

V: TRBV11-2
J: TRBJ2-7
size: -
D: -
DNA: TGTGCCAGCAGCTTAGATTTGAGCACCTCCTACGAGCAGTACTTC
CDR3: CASSLDLSTSYEQYF

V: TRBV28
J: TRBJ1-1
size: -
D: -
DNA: TGTGCCACAAAGGAAAGGAGGGGTGAAGCTTTCTTT
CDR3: CATKERRGEAFF

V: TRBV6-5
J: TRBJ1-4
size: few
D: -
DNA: TGTGCCACCCGGGACACCGTAAGGGAAAAACTGTTTTTT
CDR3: CATRDTVREKLFF

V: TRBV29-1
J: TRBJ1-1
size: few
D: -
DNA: TGCAGCGTCCACGTAACAGTCACGAACACTGAAGCTTTCTTT
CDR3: CSVHVTVTNTEAFF

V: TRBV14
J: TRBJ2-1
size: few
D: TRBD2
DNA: TGTGCCAGCAGCCGACCCACTAGCGGGAGAAGTAACGAGCAGTTCTTC
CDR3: CASSRPTSGRSNEQFF

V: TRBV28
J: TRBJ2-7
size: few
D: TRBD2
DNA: TGTGCCAGCAGCCCCGGGGGATCTAGCGGGAGGGTCAACGAGCAGTACTTC
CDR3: CASSPGGSSGRVNEQYF

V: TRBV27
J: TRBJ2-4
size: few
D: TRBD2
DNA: TGTGCCAGCAGTTTAGCGGGAGCGGGAAACATTCAGTACTTC
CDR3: CASSLAGAGNIQYF

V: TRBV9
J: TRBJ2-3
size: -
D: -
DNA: TGTGCCAGCAGCCCTAGACTAGTCGGAGATACGCAGTATTTT
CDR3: CASSPRLVGDTQYF

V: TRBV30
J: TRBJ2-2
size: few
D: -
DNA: TGTGCCTCCGCCGGTCCCGGGGAGCTGTTTTTT
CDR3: CASAGPGELFF

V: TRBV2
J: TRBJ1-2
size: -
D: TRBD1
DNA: TGTGCCAGCAGTCCCGCTTTGACAGGGAGGAATGGCTACACCTTC
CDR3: CASSPALTGRNGYTF

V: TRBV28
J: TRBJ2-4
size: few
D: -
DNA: TGTGCCAGCAGCCCGCGCGTGTTATTTAAAAACATTCAGTACTTC
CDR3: CASSPRVLFKNIQYF

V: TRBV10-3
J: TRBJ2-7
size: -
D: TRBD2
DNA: TGTGCCATCAGGACCGGGATAGCGGGAGGGAAGATAAGCTACGAGCAGTACTTC
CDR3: CAIRTGIAGGKISYEQYF

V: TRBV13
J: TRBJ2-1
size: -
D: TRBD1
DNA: TGTGCCAGCAGCCCCCGCAGGGGGCCCTACAATGAGCAGTTCTTC
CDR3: CASSPRRGPYNEQFF

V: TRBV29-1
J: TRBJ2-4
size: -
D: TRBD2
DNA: TGCAGCGTTGTGGTAAAGGCGAAAGGGAGGGACATTCAGTACTTC
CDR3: CSVVVKAKGRDIQYF

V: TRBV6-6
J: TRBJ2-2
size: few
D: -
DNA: TGTGCCAGCAGTGCGACAGATTTTGGCGGGGAGCTGTTTTTT
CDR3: CASSATDFGGELFF

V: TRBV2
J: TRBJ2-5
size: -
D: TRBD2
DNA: TGTGCCAGCAGACTGACTAGCGGGAGTCTCGGGGAGACCCAGTACTTC
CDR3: CASRLTSGSLGETQYF

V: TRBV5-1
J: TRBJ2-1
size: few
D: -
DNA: TGCGCCAGCAGCTTGTGGCAGGGAAGGGACAATGAGCAGTTCTTC
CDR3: CASSLWQGRDNEQFF

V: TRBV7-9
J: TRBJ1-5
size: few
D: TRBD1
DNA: TGTGCCAGCAGTTCAGACAGGGCCTATGGGCCCCAGCATTTT
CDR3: CASSSDRAYGPQHF

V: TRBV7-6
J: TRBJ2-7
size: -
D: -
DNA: TGTGCCAGCAGCTCCATTGCGGTATCATACGAGCAGTACTTC
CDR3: CASSSIAVSYEQYF

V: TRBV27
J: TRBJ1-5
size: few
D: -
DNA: TGTGCCAGCAGTCATACGGGGGGGAGTCAGCCCCAGCATTTT
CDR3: CASSHTGGSQPQHF

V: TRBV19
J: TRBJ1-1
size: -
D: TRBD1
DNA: TGTGCCAGTAGTATTCTTGGGACAGGGAACACTGAAGCTTTCTTT
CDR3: CASSILGTGNTEAFF

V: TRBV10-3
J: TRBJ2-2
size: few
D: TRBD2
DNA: TGTGCCATCAGAAAAACGGCGGGAGGTAACACCGGGGAGCTGTTTTTT
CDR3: CAIRKTAGGNTGELFF

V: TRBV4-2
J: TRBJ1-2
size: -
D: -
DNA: TGTGCCAGCAGCCAAGATAAGGCAGGGCCCAACTATGGCTACACCTTC
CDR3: CASSQDKAGPNYGYTF

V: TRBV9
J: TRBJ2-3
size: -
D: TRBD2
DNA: TGTGCCAGCAGCCCATTCGGGAGGGCGACAGATACGCAGTATTTT
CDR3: CASSPFGRATDTQYF

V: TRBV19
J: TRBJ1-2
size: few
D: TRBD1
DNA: TGTGCCAGTAGAAGGGGGACAGGATATGGCTACACCTTC
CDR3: CASRRGTGYGYTF

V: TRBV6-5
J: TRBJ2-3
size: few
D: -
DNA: TGTGCCAGCAGTTATTCAAGGGAGACAGATACGCAGTATTTT
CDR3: CASSYSRETDTQYF

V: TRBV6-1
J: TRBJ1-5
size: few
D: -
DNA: TGTGCCAGCAGCGAATCAGGGTATAGAGAGCCCCAGCATTTT
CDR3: CASSESGYREPQHF

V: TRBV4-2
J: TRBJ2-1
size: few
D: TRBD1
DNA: TGTGCCAGCAGCCGGGACAGCTACAATGAGCAGTTCTTC
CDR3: CASSRDSYNEQFF

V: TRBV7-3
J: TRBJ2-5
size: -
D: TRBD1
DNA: TGTGCCAGCAGCCCAGGGACAGTACCTCAAGAGACCCAGTACTTC
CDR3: CASSPGTVPQETQYF

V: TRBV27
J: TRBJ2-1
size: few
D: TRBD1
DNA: TGTGCCAGCAGTTTAGTAGGGGGCCCCTACCAATGGCAGTTCTTC
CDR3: CASSLVGGPYQWQFF